This T cell receptor beta chain was identified in a study of beta chain features in type 1 diabetes. General study findings and limits: Shortening that was moderate but significant affected the TCRB CDR3s of Type 1 diabetes patients in all four CD4+ subsets.

Notes on this clone: Its antigen is undetermined.

The ends were cut back, 2 bases at V and 2 bases at J, with 22 bases in the middle. Germline assignment: CDR1 GTSNPN and CDR2 SVGIG (reference sequence). The CDR3 spans 17 residues. Investigators reverse transcribed all isolated RNA, so they sequenced expressed TCRB transcripts. Libraries were prepared by immunoSEQ multiplex PCR; TCRdb keeps only in-frame clonotypes and omits some of them. The table lists 100,000 to 150,000 clones, 7% to 10% of them singletons. This sequence originates from a man aged 25 to 40 with type 1 diabetes. This chain links TRBV30 with TRBJ2-7, with TRBD1 as a possible D gene (6 bases). Sequencing was performed on central memory CD4+ T cells from blood. The CDR3 bases are TGTGCCTGGAGTAAATTCATAGGTTTGGACAGAGCCTACGAGCAGTACTTC. It codes for CAWSKFIGLDRAYEQYF.